What follows describes a single TCR beta chain. Per germline, CDR1 SEHNR and CDR2 FQNEAQ (reference sequence). The CDR3 loop spans 15 amino acids. Trimming shortened V by 6 bases and J by 4 bases, and 16 bases separated the two germline ends. Method: immunoSEQ multiplex PCR; TCRdb's copy keeps in-frame clones and lacks some. Among roughly 700,000 clones listed, roughly 90% were seen once. Noted treatment: over 15 received Ad26.COV2.S at low or high dose, single or two shots; roughly five received placebo; per-sample allocation not given. At day 63 after the first vaccine or placebo injection, samples were drawn. This sample is part of a study of Ad26.COV2.S vaccination and SARS-CoV-2 variants.

The TCR originated in a person aged 18 to 65 who received the Ad26.COV2.S COVID-19 vaccine or a placebo. The sample here was peripheral blood, taken in a trial of Ad26.COV2.S vaccine versus placebo. The chain joins TRBV7-9 to TRBJ2-1; D ambiguous. DNA for the CDR3: TGTGCCAGCAGAAAAGACTGGGTGGGGTACAATGAGCAGTTCTTC. Translation: CASRKDWVGYNEQFF.